One sample yielded the 15 T cell receptor beta chains listed below, sequenced in a study of neoadjuvant nivolumab and ipilimumab in lung cancer (dated by TCRdb to the early 2020s). Library preparation used the immunoSEQ multiplex PCR assay. Held by TCRdb, this immuneACCESS table contains in-frame sequences only and omits some clones. Under half of the omission traces to an unresolved V gene where checked; the cause of the rest is unknown. The sample yields tens of thousands of clones; under 90% were counted once. The top ten constitute approximately 22% of the sample. Read against the paper, the sample's time point label means: pretherapy, before neoadjuvant immune checkpoint inhibitors. The sequencing here drew on peripheral blood, taken before neoadjuvant nivolumab, alone or with ipilimumab. The receptors originated from an adult with non-small cell lung cancer.

The chain carries TRBV25-1 and TRBJ2-1, with TRBD2 matching 12 bases. This CDR3 has 17 amino acids. J gave up 8 bases and V 2 bases, and 10 bases lay outside the gene matches. Germline V lookup: CDR1 MGHDK, CDR2 SYGVNS. The CDR3 DNA is TGTGCCAGCAGTGAAAGCTTACTAGCGGGAGGTGTGTATGAGCAGTTCTTC. It specifies CASSESLLAGGVYEQFF.

The V and J genes are TRBV5-4 and TRBJ2-2, with D maybe TRBD2 (5 bases). This CDR3 region has 16 residues. The germline V gene has CDR1 SGHNT and CDR2 YYREEE (reference sequence). V dropped 3 bases and J dropped 4 bases, with 16 bases sitting between them. CDR3: CASSSSDLGSTGELFF. DNA of the CDR3: TGTGCCAGCAGCTCCTCAGACCTGGGGAGCACCGGGGAGCTGTTTTTT.

The chain has TRBV2 and TRBJ1-5; TRBD1 is a possible D gene (6 bases). V lost 7 bases and J lost 5, with 12 bases in between. This CDR3 has 13 amino acids. Germline V gives CDR1 SNHLY, CDR2 FYNNEI. The CDR3 nucleotides are TGTGCCAGCAAGGGGGACGGAGATCAGCCCCAGCATTTT. Its translation is CASKGDGDQPQHF.

The V gene is TRBV15, the J gene TRBJ2-1; D may be TRBD2 (6 bases). Germline CDR1 LNHNV, CDR2 YYDKDF (reference sequence). Trimming took off 5 bases at V and 8 bases at J, with 16 bases between the two ends. The CDR3 is made up of 14 amino acids. CDR3 residues: CATSLSLAEHEQFF. CDR3 nucleotides: TGTGCCACCAGCCTTTCTTTAGCGGAACATGAGCAGTTCTTC.

This chain connects TRBV7-2 to TRBJ2-3, with TRBD2 identical over 7 bases. Trimming removed 3 bases from V and 5 bases from J; junction bases left unmatched: 8. The CDR3 is 15 residues long. Germline CDR1 reads SGHTA; CDR2 reads FQGNSA. CDR3 in DNA: TGTGCCAGCAGCTTCTTGGCGGGAGAAATAGATACGCAGTATTTT. Encoded protein: CASSFLAGEIDTQYF.

The chain employs TRBV30 and TRBJ1-4; D may be TRBD1 (5 bases). This CDR3 has 15 residues. Trimming left V 3 bases short and J 7 bases short, with 18 bases between. The germline V gene has CDR1 GTSNPN and CDR2 SVGIG (reference sequence). The CDR3 DNA reads TGTGCCTGGAGGGGACGAACGGGTACAAGTGAAAAACTGTTTTTT. Amino acids: CAWRGRTGTSEKLFF.

The V gene is TRBV6-4, the J gene TRBJ2-2, with 7 bases that match TRBD1. With 8 bases clipped from V and 2 bases from J, the junction kept 8 bases outside the gene matches. CDR3 length: 15 residues. Germline V gene sequence: CDR1 MRHNA, CDR2 SNTAGT. CDR3 DNA: TGTGCCAGCTCTCCCCAGGGGGAAAACACCGGGGAGCTGTTTTTT. As protein: CASSPQGENTGELFF.

The chain joins TRBV5-1 to TRBJ2-7, with 8 bases lining up with TRBD2. CDR3 length: 14 residues. V trimming: 1 base; J trimming: 2 bases; junction bases outside the gene matches: 2. Germline CDR1 reads SGHRS; CDR2 reads YFSETQ. The CDR3 DNA reads as TGCGCCAGCAGCTTGAAAGCGGGAGCCTACGAGCAGTACTTC. Translating gives CASSLKAGAYEQYF. The complete variable domain, with remaining parts taken from reference TRBV5-1 and TRBJ2-7, reads KAGVTQTPRYLIKTRGQQVTLSCSPISGHRSVSWYQQTPGQGLQFLFEYFSETQRNKGNFPGRFSGRQFSNSRSEMNVSTLELGDSALYLCASSLKAGAYEQYFGPGTRLTVT.

The CDR3 nucleotides read TGTGCCAGCAGTTCCAGGGGGAGGAACACTGAAGCTTTCTTT. Protein product: CASSSRGRNTEAFF. This rearrangement joins TRBV6-6 to TRBJ1-1; 7 positions match TRBD1. V lost 4 bases and J lost 1; bases outside the gene matches: 3. Germline CDR1 MNHNY, CDR2 SVGAGI (reference sequence). The CDR3 loop spans 14 amino acids.

The V and J genes are TRBV4-3 and TRBJ1-1; unclear D gene. V was pared by 0 bases and J by 6 bases, with 14 bases between. CDR1 and CDR2 from the germline V gene are LGHNA and YSLEER. The CDR3 sequence is 15 residues long. The CDR3 loop reads CASSQDPPRQSEAFF. Here the CDR3 DNA reads TGCGCCAGCAGCCAAGATCCCCCTAGGCAGTCTGAAGCTTTCTTT.

This chain joins TRBV29-1 and TRBJ2-2, with TRBD2 matching 7 bases. Germline CDR1 and CDR2: SQVTM and ANQGSEA. This CDR3 is built from 16 residues. Losses at the gene ends were 4 bases for V and 0 bases for J; bases not matched to a gene: 8. The CDR3 bases are TGCAGCGTTGGTACGGGAGGCGTATCGAACACCGGGGAGCTGTTTTTT. Translation: CSVGTGGVSNTGELFF.

The chain carries TRBV4-3 and TRBJ2-5; TRBD2 aligns across 10 bases. Germline V gene sequence: CDR1 LGHNA, CDR2 YSLEER. The CDR3 is 15 residues long. J lost 3 bases, V lost 1 base, and 2 bases had no gene match. This CDR3 is CASSQGGLAEETQYF. The CDR3 DNA reads TGCGCCAGCAGCCAAGGCGGACTAGCGGAAGAGACCCAGTACTTC.

The chain links TRBV9 to TRBJ2-7, with 7 bases lining up with TRBD2. This CDR3 is 15 amino acids long. Germline V lookup: CDR1 SGDLS, CDR2 YYNGEE. The junction had 4 bases not matched to a gene; V was cut back by 0 bases and J by 1 base. The CDR3 nucleotides are TGTGCCAGCAGCGTAGGGGGACTACCTTCCTACGAGCAGTACTTC. Residues: CASSVGGLPSYEQYF.

This clone was observed a handful of times. The chain employs TRBV29-1 and TRBJ2-2; D gene uncertain. Germline loops: CDR1 SQVTM, CDR2 ANQGSEA. The V and J ends lost 7 bases and 5 bases respectively, with 17 bases between them. The CDR3 has 14 amino acids. CDR3 in DNA: TGCAGCGCTTTATGGCTAGTAGAGACCGGGGAGCTGTTTTTT. This encodes CSALWLVETGELFF.

The chain has TRBV9 and TRBJ1-2; D ambiguous. The V gene lost 1 base and the J gene lost 3 bases, with 16 bases spanning the gap. The CDR3 has 16 residues. The germline V gene encodes CDR1 SGDLS and CDR2 YYNGEE. This chain's CDR3 is CASSVPEKDLDYGYTF. The CDR3 DNA reads TGTGCCAGCAGCGTACCCGAGAAGGATCTGGACTATGGCTACACCTTC.